What follows is one TCR beta chain and its context. TCRbeta libraries were built with three rounds of nested PCR, modified from ARM-PCR. Using its own MiXCR run on the multiplex PCR reads, TCRdb lists one record per CDR3 protein. Of approximately 120,000 distinct CDR3 sequences listed, 66% are singletons. RNA was extracted from bulk tissue without any cell sorting. The data stem from a study of tumor and adjacent non-tumor tissue in lung cancer. V was pared by 5 bases and J by 10 bases, with 12 bases between. The CDR3 loop spans 12 amino acids. CDR1 and CDR2 from the germline V gene are MNHEY and SVGAGI.

This TCR derives from a man aged 25-45 years with non-small cell lung cancer. Sequencing was performed on lung tumor tissue. The rearrangement links TRBV6-5 to TRBJ2-1; D might be TRBD2 (6 bases). CDR3 DNA: TGTGCCAGCAGTCTAGCGAAAGGAGAGCAGTTCTTC. This translates into CASSLAKGEQFF.